This T cell receptor beta chain was identified during a study of shared clonotypes between healthy human individuals. Study-level background: Per-donor plates numbered three CD4 naive, three CD4 memory, two CD8 naive and one CD8 memory.

Each donor was a Caucasian adult residing in Nashville, Tennessee. Germline-derived CDR1 and CDR2 are GTSNPN and SVGIG (reference sequence). CDR3 size: 13 residues. The V end lost 3 bases, the J end lost 4 bases, and 12 bases lay between the germline ends. The method was immunoSEQ multiplex PCR; TCRdb's version includes in-frame clones alone and lacks a portion of them. Among approximately 2.3 million clones listed, about 92% were seen once. This clonotype was sampled from a man aged 18 to 35 in good health. Some clones in this sample may be carry-over from other donors' samples. The sequencing input was naive CD4+ T cells from PBMCs. Noted subset: CD45RA+ positively selected. V gene TRBV30 combines with J gene TRBJ1-1; D uncertain. For the CDR3, the DNA is TGTGCCTGGAGCCCCCCCGCGGGCACTGAAGCTTTCTTT. Its protein is CAWSPPAGTEAFF. The full variable domain, completed using reference TRBV30 and TRBJ1-1, is SQTIHQWPATLVQPVGSPLSLECTVEGTSNPNLYWYRQAAGRGLQLLFYSVGIGQISSEVPQNLSASRPQDRQFILSSKKLLLSDSGFYLCAWSPPAGTEAFFGQGTRLTVV.